The 25 T cell receptor beta chains below all came from one sample that was sequenced in a study of cytomegalovirus exposure and HLA in healthy donors. Libraries were prepared by immunoSEQ multiplex PCR; TCRdb keeps only in-frame clonotypes and omits some of them. This table holds 200,000 to 250,000 clones, approximately 90% found once. The specimen sequenced was PBMCs. These TCRs come from a man aged 18 to 30 in good health and CMV-seronegative.

The rearrangement uses TRBV10-2 and TRBJ2-2; the D gene is possibly TRBD1 (6 bases). The CDR3 is 14 residues long. Trimming pared 7 bases from V and 0 bases from J, leaving 9 bases between. Germline V gene sequence: CDR1 WSHSY, CDR2 SAAADI. In DNA form, the CDR3 reads TGCGCCAGCATCCGGACAGCGAACACCGGGGAGCTGTTTTTT. It codes for CASIRTANTGELFF.

This rearrangement joins TRBV7-2 to TRBJ2-7; D is undetermined. There are 14 residues in the CDR3. Germline loops: CDR1 SGHTA, CDR2 FQGNSA. V was pared by 1 base and J by 3 bases, with 10 bases between. Here the CDR3 DNA reads TGTGCCAGCAGCTTAGGGCTCCGAAACTACGAGCAGTACTTC. Translated, it gives CASSLGLRNYEQYF. The full variable domain, in which reference TRBV7-2 and TRBJ2-7 provide the parts outside the CDR3, is GAGVSQSPSNKVTEKGKDVELRCDPISGHTALYWYRQSLGQGLEFLIYFQGNSAPDKSGLPSDRFSAERTGGSVSTLTIQRTQQEDSAVYLCASSLGLRNYEQYFGPGTRLTVT.

CDR3 coding DNA: TGTGCCAGCAGTTACTCGAGGAGCTACGAGCAGTACTTC. It translates to CASSYSRSYEQYF. V usage is TRBV6-6 and J usage is TRBJ2-7; D unclear. CDR3 length: 13 amino acids. Between the trimmed V and J ends, which lost 0 bases and 3 bases, there was a span of 6 bases. From germline, CDR1 is MNHNY and CDR2 SVGAGI (reference sequence).

There are a few counts of this clone. This rearrangement joins TRBV30 to TRBJ2-1; D is unresolved. Trimming removed 3 bases from V and 10 bases from J, with 10 bases in between. Germline values: CDR1 GTSNPN, CDR2 SVGIG (reference sequence). This CDR3 has 11 residues. In nucleotides, the CDR3 is TGTGCCTGGAGCCCTTTGCGGGAGCAGTTCTTC. Translating gives CAWSPLREQFF. Combining the CDR3 with reference TRBV30 and TRBJ2-1 gives the whole variable domain SQTIHQWPATLVQPVGSPLSLECTVEGTSNPNLYWYRQAAGRGLQLLFYSVGIGQISSEVPQNLSASRPQDRQFILSSKKLLLSDSGFYLCAWSPLREQFFGPGTRLTVL.

In this sample, this clone turned up once. The chain recombines TRBV2 with TRBJ1-5; TRBD1 aligns across 8 bases. The V gene's germline CDR1 is SNHLY and CDR2 FYNNEI. The CDR3 loop spans 12 amino acids. V was clipped by 6 bases and J by 7 bases; unmatched bases: 2. The CDR3, as DNA: TGTGCCAGCAGGGACAGGGCCCAGCCCCAGCATTTT. Amino acids: CASRDRAQPQHF.

The V call is TRBV7-2, the J call TRBJ1-2; 7 bases line up with TRBD1. This CDR3 comprises 14 residues. CDR1 and CDR2 (germline): SGHTA, FQGNSA. V shed 3 bases, J shed 3 bases, and the junction held 4 bases outside the gene matches. The CDR3 bases are TGTGCCAGCAGCTTGATTGACAGGGACTATGGCTACACCTTC. Translated, it gives CASSLIDRDYGYTF.

The V gene is TRBV9, the J gene TRBJ2-3; 9 bases map to TRBD2. This CDR3 has 15 amino acids. V lost 0 bases, J lost 5 bases, and 4 bases stayed unmatched. Germline lookup yields CDR1 SGDLS and CDR2 YYNGEE. The CDR3: CASSVDPSGEDTQYF. The CDR3 bases are TGTGCCAGCAGCGTAGATCCTAGCGGGGAAGATACGCAGTATTTT.

The chain joins TRBV6-1 to TRBJ1-5, with D possibly TRBD1 on 6 matching bases. The CDR3 contains 12 residues. The germline V gene encodes CDR1 MNHNS and CDR2 SASEGT. V was cut by 8 bases and J by 5 bases, with 10 bases left in between. The CDR3 protein is CASRTAHQPQHF. In nucleotides, the CDR3 is TGTGCCAGCCGGACAGCTCATCAGCCCCAGCATTTT.

The chain links TRBV7-8 to TRBJ2-7; 9 nucleotides agree with TRBD1. J was trimmed by 5 bases and V by 9 bases; bases with no gene match: 11. This CDR3 is 14 amino acids long. The germline CDR1 and CDR2 sequences are SGHVS and FQNEAQ. In DNA, the CDR3 is TGTGCCAGTTCGACCGGGACAGGGTTCCACGAGCAGTACTTC. This codes for CASSTGTGFHEQYF.

The chain has TRBV7-9 and TRBJ1-1; D is unresolved. Trimming cost V 1 base and J 1 base, with 7 bases left between them. The CDR3 runs 14 residues. Germline CDR1 SEHNR, CDR2 FQNEAQ (reference sequence). The CDR3 loop reads CASSLGQPNTEAFF. The CDR3 region has the DNA TGTGCCAGCAGCTTAGGACAACCGAACACTGAAGCTTTCTTT.

The chain recombines TRBV2 with TRBJ2-2, with a possible D match to TRBD2 (5 bases). The CDR3 is 15 residues long. The germline V gene encodes CDR1 SNHLY and CDR2 FYNNEI. The V and J ends lost 2 bases and 5 bases respectively, with 12 bases between them. The CDR3 region has the DNA TGTGCCAGCAGTGAACGACTAAGGCGTACCGGGGAGCTGTTTTTT. Residues: CASSERLRRTGELFF.

The chain uses TRBV6-1 and TRBJ1-2, with 8 bases identical to TRBD1. Looked up from germline, CDR1 is MNHNS and CDR2 is SASEGT. The junction had 12 bases not matched to a gene; V was cut back by 8 bases and J by 4 bases. The CDR3 covers 15 residues. The CDR3 reads CASSPDRGLGYGYTF. CDR3 sequence (DNA): TGTGCCAGCTCGCCCGACAGGGGTCTTGGCTATGGCTACACCTTC.

The rearrangement uses TRBV28 and TRBJ1-2, with 9 bases identical to TRBD1. This CDR3 contains 15 residues. The germline CDR1 and CDR2 sequences are MDHEN and SYDVKM. Unmatched junction bases numbered 4, after V lost 2 bases and J lost 3 bases. Here the CDR3 DNA reads TGTGCCAGCAGTTTAGGGACAGGGAATGACTATGGCTACACCTTC. Amino acid sequence: CASSLGTGNDYGYTF.

The V call is TRBV15, the J call TRBJ2-1; 7 nucleotides align to TRBD2. The germline CDR1 and CDR2 sequences are LNHNV and YYDKDF (reference sequence). This CDR3 contains 15 residues. J was trimmed by 6 bases and V by 0 bases; bases with no gene match: 5. The CDR3 region is CATSRDTTGGNEQFF. For the CDR3, the DNA is TGTGCCACCAGCAGAGATACAACGGGAGGCAATGAGCAGTTCTTC.

The chain uses TRBV28 and TRBJ2-7; 9 nucleotides agree with TRBD1. With 3 bases clipped from V and 4 bases from J, the junction kept 10 bases outside the gene matches. Looked up from germline, CDR1 is MDHEN and CDR2 is SYDVKM. This CDR3 region has 16 residues. This CDR3 reads CASSFNWDREFYEQYF. The CDR3 region has the DNA TGTGCCAGCAGTTTCAACTGGGACAGGGAATTTTACGAGCAGTACTTC.

The V call is TRBV19, the J call TRBJ2-2; possible D gene TRBD1, 7 bases. Germline values: CDR1 LNHDA, CDR2 SQIVND (reference sequence). This CDR3 is 14 amino acids long. The V and J ends lost 9 bases and 8 bases respectively, with 19 bases between them. The CDR3 sequence is CASPEGARIGELFF. The CDR3 DNA reads TGTGCCAGCCCGGAGGGGGCGCGAATTGGGGAGCTGTTTTTT. Full variable domain (missing parts from reference TRBV19 and TRBJ2-2): DGGITQSPKYLFRKEGQNVTLSCEQNLNHDAMYWYRQDPGQGLRLIYYSQIVNDFQKGDIAEGYSVSREKKESFPLTVTSAQKNPTAFYLCASPEGARIGELFFGEGSRLTVL.

The chain links TRBV30 to TRBJ2-3, with 9 bases fitting TRBD1. This CDR3 is 14 amino acids long. The ends lost 0 bases at V and 5 bases at J; junction bases unmatched: 3. Germline values: CDR1 GTSNPN, CDR2 SVGIG (reference sequence). CDR3 nucleotide sequence: TGTGCCTGGAGTGTTGGGACAGGGAGAGATACGCAGTATTTT. As protein: CAWSVGTGRDTQYF.

The chain couples TRBV5-1 to TRBJ2-7; 12 bases fit TRBD2. The CDR3 loop spans 16 amino acids. In germline, CDR1 is SGHRS, CDR2 YFSETQ. Germline trimming cut 4 bases from V and 0 bases from J; bases unmatched to any gene: 5. DNA of the CDR3: TGCGCCAGCAGCCCAGGACTAGCGGGGTACTCCTACGAGCAGTACTTC. Translation gives CASSPGLAGYSYEQYF. The whole variable domain, remainder taken from reference TRBV5-1 and TRBJ2-7, is KAGVTQTPRYLIKTRGQQVTLSCSPISGHRSVSWYQQTPGQGLQFLFEYFSETQRNKGNFPGRFSGRQFSNSRSEMNVSTLELGDSALYLCASSPGLAGYSYEQYFGPGTRLTVT.

The chain joins TRBV15 to TRBJ2-1, with 9 bases that match TRBD2. The CDR3 is 15 residues long. Trimming took 4 bases from V and 3 from J; bases not matched to a gene: 4. Germline CDR1 and CDR2: LNHNV and YYDKDF (reference sequence). DNA of the CDR3: TGTGCCACCAGCAAGCTGACTAGCGGCTACAATGAGCAGTTCTTC. It is translated as CATSKLTSGYNEQFF. Full variable domain (remainder filled in from reference TRBV15 and TRBJ2-1): DAMVIQNPRYQVTQFGKPVTLSCSQTLNHNVMYWYQQKSSQAPKLLFHYYDKDFNNEADTPDNFQSRRPNTSFCFLDIRSPGLGDTAMYLCATSKLTSGYNEQFFGPGTRLTVL.

The rearrangement uses TRBV7-3 and TRBJ2-7; 10 nucleotides match TRBD2. The V gene's germline CDR1 is SGHTA and CDR2 FQGTGA. CDR3 length: 15 residues. V gave up 0 bases and J gave up 5 bases; unmatched junction bases: 4. CDR3: CASSLTAGGLHEQYF. The CDR3 DNA reads as TGTGCCAGCAGCTTAACAGCGGGAGGGCTCCACGAGCAGTACTTC.

The rearrangement links TRBV28 to TRBJ1-6; TRBD1 might be the D (6 bases). Germline CDR1 is MDHEN and CDR2 is SYDVKM. CDR3 length equals 17 residues. With 1 base removed from V and 0 bases from J, the gap between germline ends came to 10 bases. The CDR3 spells CASSLLRGSSYNSPLHF. Written as DNA, the CDR3 is TGTGCCAGCAGTTTATTGAGGGGGAGCTCCTATAATTCACCCCTCCACTTT.

The chain links TRBV4-1 to TRBJ2-3, with 8 bases matching TRBD2. Germline loops: CDR1 MGHRA, CDR2 YSYEKL. This CDR3 comprises 17 residues. V lost 2 bases and J lost 2; bases outside the gene matches: 9. CDR3 in DNA: TGCGCCAGCAGCCAATTGCCCCGGGGGGGCCCCACAGATACGCAGTATTTT. It translates to CASSQLPRGGPTDTQYF.

V is TRBV7-2 and J is TRBJ1-1, with D possibly being TRBD1 (6 bases). Trimming cost V 5 bases and J 6 bases, with 13 bases left between them. The CDR3 totals 13 residues. Germline loops: CDR1 SGHTA, CDR2 FQGNSA. This CDR3 is CASSVQGLAEAFF. The CDR3 nucleotides read TGTGCCAGCAGCGTACAGGGCTTGGCTGAAGCTTTCTTT.

The rearrangement joins TRBV6-1 to TRBJ1-2; TRBD1 agrees at 11 bases. There are 15 residues in the CDR3. Trimming took 6 bases from V and 5 from J; bases not matched to a gene: 8. Germline V lookup: CDR1 MNHNS, CDR2 SASEGT. CDR3 loop: CASSQADRGPYGYTF. The CDR3 DNA sequence: TGTGCCAGCAGCCAGGCGGACAGGGGGCCGTATGGCTACACCTTC.

V usage is TRBV5-1 and J usage is TRBJ2-3; the D gene is possibly TRBD1 (6 bases). V was clipped by 4 bases and J by 6 bases, with 21 bases between them. The germline V gene has CDR1 SGHRS and CDR2 YFSETQ. The CDR3 totals 16 residues. The CDR3 region is CASSAAGTSYVDTQYF. Here the CDR3 DNA reads TGCGCCAGCAGCGCCGCCGGGACAAGCTATGTCGATACGCAGTATTTT.